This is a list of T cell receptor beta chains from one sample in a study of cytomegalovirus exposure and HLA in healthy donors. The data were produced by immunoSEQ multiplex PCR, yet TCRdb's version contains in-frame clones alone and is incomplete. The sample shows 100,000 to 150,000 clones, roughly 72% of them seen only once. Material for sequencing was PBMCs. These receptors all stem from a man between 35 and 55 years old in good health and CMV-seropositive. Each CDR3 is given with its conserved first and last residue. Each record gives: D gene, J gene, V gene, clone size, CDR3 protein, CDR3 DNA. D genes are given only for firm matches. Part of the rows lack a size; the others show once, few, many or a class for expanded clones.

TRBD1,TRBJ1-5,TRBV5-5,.,CASSFLDRKVQPQHF,TGTGCCAGCAGCTTTCTGGACAGGAAGGTTCAGCCCCAGCATTTT
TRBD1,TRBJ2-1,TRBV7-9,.,CASSLGTQGASYNEQFF,TGTGCCAGCAGCTTAGGCACTCAGGGGGCGTCCTACAATGAGCAGTTCTTC
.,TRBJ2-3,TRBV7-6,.,CASSLSFSSTDTQYF,TGTGCCAGCAGCTTAAGTTTCAGTAGCACAGATACGCAGTATTTT
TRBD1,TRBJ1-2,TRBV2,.,CASSAQGDSYGYTF,TGTGCCAGCAGTGCACAGGGGGATAGTTATGGCTACACCTTC
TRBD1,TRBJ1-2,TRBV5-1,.,CASSAERDRVSHGYTF,TGCGCCAGCAGCGCCGAACGGGACAGGGTGTCTCATGGCTACACCTTC
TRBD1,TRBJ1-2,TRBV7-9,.,CASSPLGQASNYGYTF,TGTGCCAGCAGCCCGTTGGGACAGGCATCTAACTATGGCTACACCTTC
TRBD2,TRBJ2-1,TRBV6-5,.,CASSYFQREVGNEQFF,TGTGCCAGCAGTTACTTTCAGCGGGAAGTCGGCAATGAGCAGTTCTTC
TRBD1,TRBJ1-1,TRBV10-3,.,CAISTGTGSEAFF,TGTGCCATCAGTACCGGGACAGGCTCTGAAGCTTTCTTT
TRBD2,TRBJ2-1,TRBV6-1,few,CASPDSRGGYNEQFF,TGTGCCAGCCCAGACAGCCGGGGAGGGTACAATGAGCAGTTCTTC
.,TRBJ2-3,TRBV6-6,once,CASSYNGFADTQYF,TGTGCCAGCAGTTACAACGGGTTCGCAGATACGCAGTATTTT
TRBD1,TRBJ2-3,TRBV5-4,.,CASSLGGTGASTDTQYF,TGTGCCAGCAGCTTGGGCGGGACAGGCGCTAGCACAGATACGCAGTATTTT
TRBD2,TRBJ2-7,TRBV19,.,CASSLLATSYEQYF,TGTGCCAGTAGCCTACTAGCGACCTCCTACGAGCAGTACTTC
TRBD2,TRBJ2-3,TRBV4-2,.,CASSQAGGRAADTQYF,TGTGCCAGCAGCCAAGCAGGCGGGAGGGCCGCAGATACGCAGTATTTT
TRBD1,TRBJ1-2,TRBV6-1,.,CASNGQGRNYGYTF,TGTGCCAGCAATGGACAGGGACGTAACTATGGCTACACCTTC
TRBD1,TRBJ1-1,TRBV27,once,CASSFPATGVAFF,TGTGCCAGCAGTTTCCCCGCAACAGGGGTGGCTTTCTTT
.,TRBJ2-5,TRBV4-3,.,CASSQDLGAETQYF,TGCGCCAGCAGCCAAGATCTGGGGGCAGAGACCCAGTACTTC
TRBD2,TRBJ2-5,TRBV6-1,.,CASSERLAGGFQETQYF,TGTGCCAGCAGTGAAAGACTAGCGGGGGGCTTCCAAGAGACCCAGTACTTC